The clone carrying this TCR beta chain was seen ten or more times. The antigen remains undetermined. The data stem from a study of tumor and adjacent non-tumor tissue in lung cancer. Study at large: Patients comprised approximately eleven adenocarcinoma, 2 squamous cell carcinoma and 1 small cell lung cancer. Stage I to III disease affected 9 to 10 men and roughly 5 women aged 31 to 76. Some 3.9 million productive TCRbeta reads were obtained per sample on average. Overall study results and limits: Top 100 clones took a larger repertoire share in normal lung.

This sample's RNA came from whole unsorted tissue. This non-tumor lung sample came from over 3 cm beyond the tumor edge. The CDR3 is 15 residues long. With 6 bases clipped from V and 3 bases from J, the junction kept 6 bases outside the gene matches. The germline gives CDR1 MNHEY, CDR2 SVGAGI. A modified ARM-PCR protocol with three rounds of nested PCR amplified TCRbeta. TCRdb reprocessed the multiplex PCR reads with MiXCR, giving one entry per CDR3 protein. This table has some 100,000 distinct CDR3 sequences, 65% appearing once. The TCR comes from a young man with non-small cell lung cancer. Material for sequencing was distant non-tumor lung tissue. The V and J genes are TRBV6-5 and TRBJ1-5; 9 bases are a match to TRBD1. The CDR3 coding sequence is TGTGCCAGCAGCACCGGGACAGGGAACAATCAGCCCCAGCATTTT. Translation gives CASSTGTGNNQPQHF.